This T cell receptor (beta chain) is drawn from a study of T cell responses to AZD1222 COVID-19 vaccine. Comments on this clone: Its specificity is not known.

The CDR3 covers 15 residues. V lost 1 base to trimming and J lost 8 bases, with 13 bases between them. Germline-derived CDR1 and CDR2 are SGHNT and YYREEE (reference sequence). Whole-study results and caveats: Nearly half of unique spike-specific TCRs reportedly avoided B.1.351 and B.1.1.7 mutated regions. Rises in breadth and depth of Spike-specific TCRs came after two AZD1222 doses.

The method was immunoSEQ multiplex PCR; TCRdb's version includes in-frame clones alone and lacks a portion of them. Seen here are 150,000 to 200,000 clones, around 94% observed once, and the top ten hold 5.1%. The sequenced sample was peripheral blood, obtained 28 days after the second AZD1222 dose. The clonotype comes from an adult who received the AZD1222 COVID-19 vaccine. The J gene is TRBJ1-6, the V gene TRBV5-4; D ambiguous. Here the CDR3 reads CASSLRLGRDSPLHF. CDR3 bases: TGTGCCAGCAGCTTGAGGCTGGGGAGAGATTCACCCCTCCACTTT.